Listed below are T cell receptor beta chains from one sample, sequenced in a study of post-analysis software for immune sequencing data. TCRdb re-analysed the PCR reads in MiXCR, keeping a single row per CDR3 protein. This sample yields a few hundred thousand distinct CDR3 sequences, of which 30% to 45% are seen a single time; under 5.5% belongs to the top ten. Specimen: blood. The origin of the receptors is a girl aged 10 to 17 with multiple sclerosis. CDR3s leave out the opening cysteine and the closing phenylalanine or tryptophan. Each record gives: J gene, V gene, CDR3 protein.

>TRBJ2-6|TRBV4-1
ASSQDQRGRGANVLT
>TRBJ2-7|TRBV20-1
SAAGTSDFEQY
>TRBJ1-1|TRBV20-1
SARDAQGGGTEAF
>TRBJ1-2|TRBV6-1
ASSRRDRGNWNYGYT
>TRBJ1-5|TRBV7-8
ASSLVPRAGQPQH
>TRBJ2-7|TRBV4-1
ASSQEKAGGNYEQY
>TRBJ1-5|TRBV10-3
AISGSGDQPQH
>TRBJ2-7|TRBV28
ASTPGNSYEQY
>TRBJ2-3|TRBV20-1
SATPGPKGGTDTQY
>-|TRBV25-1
ASSPGVSWNEQY
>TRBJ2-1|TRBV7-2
ASSPPGQGGNEQF
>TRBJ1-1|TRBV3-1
ASSVRTGGTEAF
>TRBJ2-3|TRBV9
ASSVDPSGMVTDTQY
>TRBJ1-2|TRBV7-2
ASSLGPGLANYGYT
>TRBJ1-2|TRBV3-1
ASSQGMGQGAPGYT
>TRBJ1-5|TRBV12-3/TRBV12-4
ASSWQAAANSNQPQH
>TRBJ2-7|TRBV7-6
ASSLTGEENEQY
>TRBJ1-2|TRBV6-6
ASSCSNRQASNYGYT
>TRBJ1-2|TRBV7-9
ASSLGGDSHGHT
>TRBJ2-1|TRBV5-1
ASNHRDEQF
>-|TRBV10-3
AISESTSGSDEQY
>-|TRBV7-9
ASSPWTGWAYNEQY
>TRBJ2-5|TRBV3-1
ASSQDGGTSRGPGETQY
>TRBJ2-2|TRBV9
ASSVAQGANTGELF
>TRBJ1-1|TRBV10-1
ASRVDEATEAF
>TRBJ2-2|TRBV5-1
ACSLEPTNTGELF
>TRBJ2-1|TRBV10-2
ASSVQGTRGHEQF
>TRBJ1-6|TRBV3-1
ASSQGTGDNSPLH
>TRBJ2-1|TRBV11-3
ASSSFSLAGGGEQF